Listed below are T cell receptor beta chains from one sample, sequenced in a study of blood T cell repertoires in COVID-19. Assay used: immunoSEQ multiplex PCR; TCRdb lists only in-frame clones, some missing. This table holds over 200,000 clones, around four fifths found once. Sequencing was carried out using peripheral blood. The origin of the receptors is a woman in her seventies with active or convalescent COVID-19. Each CDR3 is given with its conserved first and last residue. The size field is filled for only some rows; it gives once, few, many or a size class.

v_call,j_call,clone_size,cdr3_aa
TRBV12-3/TRBV12-4,TRBJ1-6,few,CASSQVVGSPLHF
TRBV4-2,TRBJ2-2,.,CASMPWRQGFTGELFF
TRBV12-3/TRBV12-4,TRBJ2-5,.,CASSPEGLWTQYF
TRBV7-3,TRBJ1-5,.,CASSPDRGQPQHF
TRBV6-6,TRBJ2-1,.,CASSPGDHEQFF
TRBV4-2,TRBJ1-2,.,CASSQAGTRVENYGYTF
TRBV30,TRBJ2-1,.,CAWSRGSGSFYNEQFF
TRBV7-9,TRBJ1-2,.,CASSKDGGIGYGYTF
TRBV21-1,TRBJ1-5,.,CASSRVPGSNQPQHF
TRBV13,TRBJ1-3,.,CASSLRQGARPGNTIYF
TRBV9,TRBJ1-5,.,CASSVEGGRVDQPQHF
TRBV3-1/TRBV3-2,TRBJ2-1,.,CASKGAGEVYNEQFF
TRBV21-1,TRBJ2-1,once,CASSKRLGLAGRRPNEQFF
TRBV3-1/TRBV3-2,TRBJ2-7,.,CASSQSYEQYF
TRBV6-5,TRBJ2-3,.,CASLSGGVTDTQYF
TRBV19,TRBJ2-7,.,CASSIDLRGYEQYF
TRBV18,TRBJ1-4,.,CASSPRTGYNEKLFF
TRBV24-1,TRBJ2-1,.,CATKRYNEQFF
TRBV29-1,TRBJ2-2,.,CSVASGEYTGELFF
TRBV3-1/TRBV3-2,TRBJ1-1,few,CASSSLTEAFF
TRBV4-3,TRBJ1-3,.,CASSQESSGNTIYF
TRBV5-6,TRBJ1-1,.,CASSFGRVGAFF
TRBV6-1,TRBJ1-5,once,CASSENRAPGQPQHF
TRBV4-1,TRBJ1-5,.,CASSRDYSNQPQHF
TRBV28,TRBJ1-1,.,CASSFGYLVAFF
TRBV11-2,TRBJ2-1,.,CASSSGGSGVYNEQFF
TRBV19,TRBJ1-5,.,CASSIIGDNNQPQHF
TRBV5-6,TRBJ1-6,.,CASSSLENSPLHF
TRBV5-6,TRBJ1-2,.,CASSYLDRGLGYTF
TRBV18,TRBJ1-1,.,CASSPREAANTEAFF
TRBV7-9,TRBJ2-1,.,CASSDPREQFF
TRBV27,TRBJ1-5,.,CASSWLGANQPQHF
TRBV3-1/TRBV3-2,TRBJ1-2,.,CASSPHRVYGYTF
TRBV20-1,TRBJ1-1,.,CSANERQWNTEAFF
TRBV6-1,TRBJ1-2,.,CASSEARDRGDYGYTF
TRBV28,TRBJ1-2,.,CASRPAGTALGGYTF
TRBV30,TRBJ1-2,.,CAWRQVANYGYTF
TRBV5-4,TRBJ2-5,.,CASSLTPSGQETQYF
TRBV5-1,TRBJ2-1,.,CASSPGGDWYNEQFF
TRBV3-1/TRBV3-2,TRBJ1-2,.,CASSLLYSHGYTF
TRBV10-2,TRBJ2-1,once,CASETSGLDNEQFF
TRBV6-5,TRBJ2-7,few,CASSYWGPSYEQYF
TRBV6-6,TRBJ2-2,.,CASSLGQGGTGELFF
TRBV3-1/TRBV3-2,TRBJ1-2,.,CASSQGSGQGYGYTF
TRBV27,TRBJ2-3,.,CASSLRRVSSTDTQYF
TRBV6-5,TRBJ1-6,.,CASSYSGGPLHF
TRBV7-2,TRBJ1-2,once,CASSTGSNYGYTF
TRBV4-2,TRBJ1-2,.,CASSPSQGADYGYTF
TRBV1,TRBJ2-7,.,CTSSQARHPPYEQYF
TRBV3-1/TRBV3-2,TRBJ1-4,.,CASSQENGIIAGTNEKLFF
TRBV28,TRBJ2-3,.,CASSLGTGQGGTDTQYF
TRBV7-3,TRBJ2-1,.,CASSLFGGTYNEQFF
TRBV6-5,TRBJ1-6,.,CASGSLGQGFSPLHF
TRBV6-5,TRBJ2-2,.,CASDPRGTGELFF
TRBV20-1,TRBJ2-7,.,CSARDGRGQYF